What follows are 6 T cell receptor beta chains derived from one specimen sequenced in a study of T cells in Graves' hyperthyroidism and ophthalmopathy. TCR beta CDR3 sequences were amplified from RNA transcripts. RT-PCR in the first round (using the HTBI primer set) targeted the TCR CDR3. Each CDR3 protein gets one entry after TCRdb re-called the multiplex PCR reads with MiXCR. The table records hundreds of thousands of distinct CDR3 sequences, around 45% of them present only once. Sequences were obtained from peripheral blood or thyroid tissue (not recorded which). The receptors come from a woman under 30 with Graves' hyperthyroidism.

This clonotype was found many times. The chain couples TRBV7-8 to TRBJ1-2; no clear D gene. V was shortened by 3 bases and J by 1 base, with 12 bases between the two germline ends. CDR1 and CDR2 (germline): SGHVS, FQNEAQ. The CDR3 has 15 amino acids. CDR3 sequence reads: CASSFPEGSNYGYTF. The CDR3 DNA is TGTGCCAGCAGCTTCCCCGAGGGAAGTAACTATGGCTACACCTTC. Full variable domain (outside the CDR3, taken from reference TRBV7-8 and TRBJ1-2): GAGVSQSPRYKVAKRGQDVALRCDPISGHVSLFWYQQALGQGPEFLTYFQNEAQLDKSGLPSDRFFAERPEGSVSTLKIQRTQQEDSAVYLCASSFPEGSNYGYTFGSGTRLTVV.

CDR3 DNA sequence: TGTGCCACCAGCAGAGCTTCCGGGGACTATGGCTACACCTTC. It yields the protein CATSRASGDYGYTF. The rearrangement joins TRBV15 to TRBJ1-2; unclear D gene. From germline, CDR1 is LNHNV and CDR2 YYDKDF (reference sequence). The V end lost 1 base, the J end lost 3 bases, and 9 bases lay between the germline ends. The CDR3 runs 14 residues.

This clonotype turned up a few times. The chain carries TRBV7-9 and TRBJ2-3; 7 bases are a match to TRBD2. V lost 2 bases to trimming and J lost 1 base; unmatched junction nucleotides: 6. The CDR3 runs to 16 residues. Per the germline V gene, CDR1 is SEHNR and CDR2 is FQNEAQ (reference sequence). CDR3 DNA sequence: TGTGCCAGCAGCTTATACGAGCGGGGCGGCACAGATACGCAGTATTTT. This encodes CASSLYERGGTDTQYF.

The CDR3 DNA reads as TGTGCCAGCAGCCAAGGCTGGGGGAGGACTGAAGCTTTCTTT. Translated: CASSQGWGRTEAFF. This sequence joins TRBV7-2 and TRBJ1-1, with TRBD1 as a possible D gene (5 bases). Germline loops: CDR1 SGHTA, CDR2 FQGNSA. The CDR3 is 14 amino acids. V gave up 5 bases and J gave up 5 bases, with 15 bases separating them.

This clonotype was seen more than once but under ten times. V usage is TRBV20-1 and J usage is TRBJ1-2; D gene unclear. CDR1 is DFQATT and CDR2 is SNEGSKA in the germline V gene (reference sequence). This CDR3 is 14 amino acids long. Trimming cost V 0 bases and J 6 bases, with 14 bases left between them. DNA for the CDR3: TGCAGTGCTAGAGAAAGTATAAGGATTCATGGCTACACCTTC. This encodes CSARESIRIHGYTF.

The chain couples TRBV24-1 to TRBJ1-2, with TRBD1 as a possible D gene (5 bases). Germline CDR1 reads KGHDR; CDR2 reads SFDVKD. The CDR3 covers 14 residues. V was clipped by 6 bases and J by 3 bases, with 13 bases between them. CDR3 in amino acids: CATSSTGTDYGYTF. CDR3 nucleotide sequence: TGTGCCACCAGTAGCACCGGGACGGACTATGGCTACACCTTC.